This TCR beta chain was sequenced during a study of T cell responses to AZD1222 COVID-19 vaccine. The CDR3 consists of 15 residues. V shed 0 bases and J shed 2 bases, with 9 bases lying between them. The germline CDR1 and CDR2 sequences are SGHRS and YFSETQ. Profiled with immunoSEQ multiplex PCR; TCRdb holds only in-frame clones, not every one. The sample lists about 96,000 clones; 80% to 90% were seen once. V is TRBV5-1 and J is TRBJ1-3; D might be TRBD1 (6 bases). This clonotype was obtained from an adult in good health. The material was peripheral blood, obtained on day 0 of AZD1222 vaccination. For the CDR3, the DNA is TGCGCCAGCAGCTTGGACAGGGATACTGGAAACACCATATATTTT. Translation gives CASSLDRDTGNTIYF.